The T cell receptor (beta chain) described here comes from a study of OX40 agonist ivuxolimab in advanced cancers. Study-wide context: Partial responses were achieved by three patients: one hepatocellular carcinoma, two cutaneous melanoma.

The V gene lost 6 bases and the J gene lost 0 bases, with 15 bases spanning the gap. The CDR3 is 15 amino acids. From germline, CDR1 is MGHDK and CDR2 SYGVNS. Assay used: immunoSEQ multiplex PCR; TCRdb lists only in-frame clones, some missing. The sample holds about 14,000 clones; 82% are singletons and the top ten take 43%. The clonotype comes from an adult with an advanced solid tumor such as melanoma, head and neck, liver or kidney cancer. This sequence joins TRBV25-1 and TRBJ2-7; D is possibly TRBD1 or TRBD2 (5 bases each). This specimen was CD4+ or CD8+ T cells sorted from blood, taken in a trial of the OX40 agonist ivuxolimab. The DNA of the CDR3 is TGTGCCAGCAGCGTAGGGACGGCTAGCTCCTACGAGCAGTACTTC. Translating gives CASSVGTASSYEQYF.